This T cell receptor beta chain came from a study of post-analysis software for immune sequencing data. Study-wide context: The patients showed relapsing-remitting, secondary progressive and progressive-relapsing multiple sclerosis courses.

This CDR3 is built from 16 residues. CDR1 DFQATT and CDR2 SNEGSKA come from the germline V gene (reference sequence). Trimming pared 7 bases from V and 2 bases from J, leaving 23 bases between. The TCR beta cDNA libraries contained unique molecular identifiers. From around 1 to 10 million T cells, 500,000 or so cDNA molecules were obtained. TCRdb re-derived calls from the PCR reads in MiXCR, one entry per CDR3 protein. The sample consists of 750,000 to 900,000 distinct CDR3 sequences, roughly 50% of them appearing once. General study findings and limits: Patients had higher frequencies than controls of roughly 5 TRBV segments, including TRBV5-6, TRBV5-1 and TRBV20-1.

As for this clonotype: No antigen is known for it.

V usage is TRBV20-1 and J usage is TRBJ1-2; D not certain. This receptor was identified in a girl under 18 with multiple sclerosis. What was sequenced was blood. The CDR3 sequence: CSGAAPTNMRNYGYTF. In nucleotides, the CDR3 is TGCAGTGGGGCGGCGCCGACAAATATGCGCAACTATGGCTACACCTTC.